The 11 T cell receptor beta chains listed next were all sequenced from one sample in a study of blood T cell repertoires in COVID-19. TCRdb keeps only in-frame clones here, not all; method: immunoSEQ multiplex PCR. The data show approximately 220,000 clones, with 65% to 90% seen just once and about 4.5% held by the top ten. The sequenced material came from peripheral blood. The origin of the receptors is a woman between 65 and 79 years old with acute or convalescent COVID-19.

J is TRBJ2-2 and V is TRBV10-3, with D possibly matching TRBD1 (5 bases). This CDR3 spans 15 amino acids. The V and J ends lost 2 bases and 1 base respectively, with 8 bases between them. Germline CDR1 ENHRY, CDR2 SYGVKD. The CDR3 DNA follows: TGTGCCATCAGTGAGGGGGCTCGGAACACCGGGGAGCTGTTTTTT. Translated, it gives CAISEGARNTGELFF.

V is TRBV2 and J is TRBJ2-1, with TRBD1 identical over 7 bases. This CDR3 spans 13 amino acids. The germline gives CDR1 SNHLY, CDR2 FYNNEI. V was clipped by 7 bases and J by 4 bases; unmatched bases: 4. The CDR3 nucleotides read TGTGCCAGCAAAAGGGGGCTTTACAATGAGCAGTTCTTC. Residues: CASKRGLYNEQFF.

The chain combines TRBV4-1 with TRBJ1-1, with D hard to call. Germline V lookup: CDR1 MGHRA, CDR2 YSYEKL. The CDR3 covers 14 residues. Trimming cost V 0 bases and J 9 bases, with 14 bases left between them. CDR3 in amino acids: CASSQEIHRTQAFF. The CDR3 DNA sequence: TGCGCCAGCAGCCAAGAGATACACAGAACCCAAGCTTTCTTT.

V is TRBV10-2 and J is TRBJ1-5; D may be TRBD1 (6 bases). The CDR3 extends over 16 amino acids. Per germline, CDR1 WSHSY and CDR2 SAAADI. V shed 5 bases and J shed 0 bases, with 14 bases lying between them. Written as DNA, the CDR3 is TGCGCCAGCAGTCTCCGGGACACCAATAGCAATCAGCCCCAGCATTTT. Protein: CASSLRDTNSNQPQHF.

The genes are TRBV6-1 and TRBJ2-3, with 9 bases that match TRBD1. This CDR3 has 15 residues. The germline gives CDR1 MNHNS, CDR2 SASEGT. The ends lost 2 bases at V and 3 bases at J; junction bases unmatched: 3. CDR3 amino acids: CASSERDRVTDTQYF. The CDR3 DNA is TGTGCCAGCAGTGAACGGGACAGGGTTACAGATACGCAGTATTTT.

The chain uses TRBV4-3 and TRBJ2-7, with 8 bases that match TRBD1. Unmatched junction bases numbered 2, after V lost 4 bases and J lost 3 bases. CDR1 LGHNA and CDR2 YSLEER come from the germline V gene. CDR3 length equals 13 residues. The CDR3, as DNA: TGCGCCAGCAGCCGAGACAGGGGCTACGAGCAGTACTTC. It is translated as CASSRDRGYEQYF.

J is TRBJ1-5 and V is TRBV24-1; D is ambiguous. The V end was cut by 1 base, the J end by 7 bases, with 10 bases between. This CDR3 comprises 14 residues. Germline-derived CDR1 and CDR2 are KGHDR and SFDVKD. For the CDR3, the DNA is TGTGCCACCAGTGATTTCGGGGAAAAACAGCCCCAGCATTTT. Translated: CATSDFGEKQPQHF.

This chain uses TRBV18 with TRBJ1-1; D might be TRBD1 (5 bases). The V end was cut by 0 bases, the J end by 3 bases, with 8 bases between. Germline CDR1 KGHSH, CDR2 LQKENI. The CDR3 is 14 residues long. CDR3 coding DNA: TGTGCCAGCTCACCACCTAAGGGGTACACTGAAGCTTTCTTT. This encodes CASSPPKGYTEAFF.

The chain employs TRBV20-1 and TRBJ1-5; D gene uncertain. V was pared by 3 bases and J by 7 bases, with 13 bases between. The CDR3 runs to 13 residues. The germline V gene has CDR1 DFQATT and CDR2 SNEGSKA (reference sequence). The CDR3: CSASGPPGQPQHF. DNA of the CDR3: TGCAGTGCTAGTGGGCCCCCGGGGCAGCCCCAGCATTTT.

This rearrangement joins TRBV4-3 to TRBJ1-2, with 8 bases lining up with TRBD1. Looked up from germline, CDR1 is LGHNA and CDR2 is YSLEER. Unmatched junction bases numbered 14, after V lost 5 bases and J lost 9 bases. The CDR3 is 15 residues long. This CDR3 reads CASSATGAAALSYTF. The DNA for the CDR3 is TGCGCCAGCAGCGCGACAGGGGCGGCCGCCCTGAGCTACACCTTC.

The CDR3 reads CASSQALGARETQYF. CDR3 coding DNA: TGCGCCAGCAGCCAAGCCCTAGGAGCCCGAGAGACCCAGTACTTC. This sequence joins TRBV4-3 and TRBJ2-5; D is unclear. CDR3 size: 15 residues. Trimming removed 1 base from V and 4 bases from J, with 13 bases in between. CDR1 is LGHNA, CDR2 YSLEER, per germline.